In its sample, the clone carrying this T cell receptor (beta chain) was seen a few times. Using immunoSEQ multiplex PCR, the repertoire was profiled, and TCRdb retains in-frame clones only, with some absent. The table has tens of thousands of clones, around nine tenths seen once. The data stem from a study of T cell responses to AZD1222 COVID-19 vaccine. The receptor comes from an adult in good health. Specimen: peripheral blood, collected on day 0 of AZD1222 vaccination.

CDR3 loop: CASSLGGTGIYEQYF. The CDR3 DNA reads TGTGCCAGCAGCTTAGGTGGGACAGGGATCTACGAGCAGTACTTC. The chain has TRBV7-2 and TRBJ2-7; TRBD1 matches at 9 bases. The germline gives CDR1 SGHTA, CDR2 FQGNSA. The CDR3 totals 15 residues. V was clipped by 1 base and J by 3 bases; unmatched bases: 4.